Following are 22 T cell receptor beta chains from one sample sequenced in a study of OX40 agonist ivuxolimab in advanced cancers. TCRdb's table, derived via immunoSEQ multiplex PCR, lists solely in-frame clones and lacks some. Of 65,000 to 85,000 clones detected, 89% appear once; the ten largest clones hold 9% to 10%. This sample comprised CD4+ or CD8+ T cells sorted from blood, obtained in a trial of the OX40 agonist ivuxolimab. All receptors derive from an adult with an advanced solid tumor such as melanoma, head and neck, liver or kidney cancer.

This chain uses TRBV6-6 with TRBJ1-5; D unresolved. Germline CDR1 and CDR2: MNHNY and SVGAGI (reference sequence). CDR3 length: 14 amino acids. The V gene lost 2 bases and the J gene lost 0 bases, with 5 bases spanning the gap. In nucleotides, the CDR3 is TGTGCCAGCAGTTACCTCGCTAGCAATCAGCCCCAGCATTTT. As protein: CASSYLASNQPQHF.

This chain joins TRBV18 and TRBJ1-1; unclear D gene. This CDR3 region has 13 residues. From germline, CDR1 is KGHSH and CDR2 LQKENI. V was cut by 2 bases and J by 3 bases, with 7 bases left in between. CDR3 sequence reads: CASSPTRDTEAFF. For the CDR3, the DNA is TGTGCCAGCTCACCAACCCGGGACACTGAAGCTTTCTTT.

The chain carries TRBV7-2 and TRBJ2-3, with 14 bases fitting TRBD2. Germline CDR1 SGHTA, CDR2 FQGNSA. This CDR3 region has 18 residues. V gave up 2 bases and J gave up 0 bases; unmatched junction bases: 4. The CDR3 here is CASSLTWTSGRSTDTQYF. Written as DNA, the CDR3 is TGTGCCAGCAGCTTAACCTGGACTAGCGGGAGGAGCACAGATACGCAGTATTTT.

The count of this clone is one. V is TRBV6-1 and J is TRBJ1-5, with 9 bases lining up with TRBD1. J gave up 6 bases and V 10 bases, and 10 bases lay outside the gene matches. The germline V gene encodes CDR1 MNHNS and CDR2 SASEGT. The CDR3 length is 14 residues. The CDR3 spells CATGRQGVGQPQHF. In nucleotides, the CDR3 is TGTGCCACGGGGAGACAGGGGGTGGGTCAGCCCCAGCATTTT.

This clone is a singleton in its sample. This chain connects TRBV19 to TRBJ1-4; D gene ambiguous. The V gene lost 3 bases and the J gene lost 5 bases, with 13 bases spanning the gap. Germline CDR1 LNHDA, CDR2 SQIVND (reference sequence). The CDR3 has 15 amino acids. CDR3 protein: CASSMEAGYNEKLFF. CDR3 bases: TGTGCCAGTAGTATGGAGGCAGGTTACAATGAAAAACTGTTTTTT. Drawing the rest from reference TRBV19 and TRBJ1-4, the complete variable domain is DGGITQSPKYLFRKEGQNVTLSCEQNLNHDAMYWYRQDPGQGLRLIYYSQIVNDFQKGDIAEGYSVSREKKESFPLTVTSAQKNPTAFYLCASSMEAGYNEKLFFGSGTQLSVL.

V gene TRBV13 combines with J gene TRBJ2-1; TRBD1 matches 9 bases. This CDR3 spans 16 amino acids. Germline CDR1 PRHDT, CDR2 FYEKMQ (reference sequence). The J segment lost 2 bases and the V segment lost 4 bases, leaving 6 bases of the junction unmatched. DNA of the CDR3: TGTGCCAGCAGCTCTCTGGACAGGGGTGCCTACAATGAGCAGTTCTTC. Translation: CASSSLDRGAYNEQFF.

V and J are TRBV11-2 and TRBJ2-2; D may match TRBD1 or TRBD2 (6 bases each). Germline-derived CDR1 and CDR2 are SGHAT and FQNNGV. V lost 5 bases and J 5 bases, leaving 15 bases between the germline ends. This CDR3 region has 15 residues. The CDR3 coding sequence is TGTGCCAGCAGCGCTTTGGGCGGGACAACCGGGGAGCTGTTTTTT. This translates into CASSALGGTTGELFF.

The V call is TRBV4-1, the J call TRBJ1-3; 7 nucleotides align to TRBD1. This CDR3 contains 17 residues. Germline CDR1 reads MGHRA; CDR2 reads YSYEKL. The junction had 12 bases not matched to a gene; V was cut back by 5 bases and J by 2 bases. For the CDR3, the DNA is TGCGCCAGCAGCGTCGGTCGACAGGGTCGAACTGGAAACACCATATATTTT. This sequence encodes CASSVGRQGRTGNTIYF.

This sequence joins TRBV28 and TRBJ1-2; D not resolved. The length of the CDR3 is 16 residues. V lost 7 bases to trimming and J lost 4 bases, with 22 bases between them. CDR1 and CDR2 from the germline V gene are MDHEN and SYDVKM. The CDR3 spells CASTPGGGTLGYGYTF. In nucleotides, the CDR3 is TGTGCCAGCACCCCGGGAGGAGGCACCCTAGGCTATGGCTACACCTTC.

The chain links TRBV28 to TRBJ2-2; TRBD1 or TRBD2 may be the D gene (5 bases each). V was trimmed by 5 bases and J by 4 bases, leaving 11 bases between them. Per the germline V gene, CDR1 is MDHEN and CDR2 is SYDVKM. This CDR3 is built from 14 residues. CDR3 coding DNA: TGTGCCAGCAGTCCCGCAGGGAGCACCGGGGAGCTGTTTTTT. It translates to CASSPAGSTGELFF. Variable domain in full (rest from reference TRBV28 and TRBJ2-2): DVKVTQSSRYLVKRTGEKVFLECVQDMDHENMFWYRQDPGLGLRLIYFSYDVKMKEKGDIPEGYSVSREKKERFSLILESASTNQTSMYLCASSPAGSTGELFFGEGSRLTVL.

On this clone itself: A read error may produce the germline difference seen at one junction end. The chain carries TRBV28 and TRBJ2-2; tentatively, D is TRBD2 (5 bases). CDR1 and CDR2 from the germline V gene are MDHEN and SYDVKM. This CDR3 spans 17 amino acids. CDR3 nucleotides: TGTGCCAGCACCCCTTCCCGGGCAGGATCGAACACCGGGGAGCTGCTTTTT. Its translation: CASTPSRAGSNTGELLF. Filled out from reference TRBV28 and TRBJ2-2, the complete variable domain reads DVKVTQSSRYLVKRTGEKVFLECVQDMDHENMFWYRQDPGLGLRLIYFSYDVKMKEKGDIPEGYSVSREKKERFSLILESASTNQTSMYLCASTPSRAGSNTGELLFGEGSRLTVL.

The rearrangement links TRBV4-2 to TRBJ2-1; the D gene is possibly TRBD2 (6 bases). Germline lookup yields CDR1 LGHNA and CDR2 YNFKEQ. The CDR3 consists of 17 residues. The germline V and J ends were trimmed by 0 bases and 2 bases, with 14 bases remaining between them. CDR3 sequence: CASSQDFLAGTYNEQFF. The CDR3 nucleotides read TGTGCCAGCAGCCAAGACTTCCTGGCGGGAACCTACAATGAGCAGTTCTTC.

The chain recombines TRBV5-4 with TRBJ1-5; D gene uncertain. The germline CDR1 and CDR2 sequences are SGHNT and YYREEE (reference sequence). V dropped 5 bases and J dropped 6 bases, with 3 bases sitting between them. The CDR3 covers 10 residues. CDR3: CASSRQPQHF. The CDR3 DNA reads TGTGCCAGCAGTCGTCAGCCCCAGCATTTT.

J is TRBJ2-4 and V is TRBV18; 9 bases line up with TRBD2. The length of the CDR3 is 15 residues. The J segment lost 6 bases and the V segment lost 2 bases, leaving 5 bases of the junction unmatched. Germline CDR1 is KGHSH and CDR2 is LQKENI. CDR3 sequence (DNA): TGTGCCAGCTCACCAATGACTAGCGGTGGAAACATTCAGTACTTC. It encodes CASSPMTSGGNIQYF.

The chain is built from TRBV9 and TRBJ2-7; D gene unclear. Germline V lookup: CDR1 SGDLS, CDR2 YYNGEE. The CDR3 runs to 16 residues. Trimming shortened V by 4 bases and J by 3 bases, and 20 bases separated the two germline ends. The CDR3 DNA follows: TGTGCCAGCAGCTTCTCGCAGGAGACCGCTAGCTACGAGCAGTACTTC. It is translated as CASSFSQETASYEQYF.

The chain carries TRBV7-8 and TRBJ1-1, with D possibly matching TRBD1 (5 bases). Germline loops: CDR1 SGHVS, CDR2 FQNEAQ. CDR3 size: 12 residues. Trimming stripped 8 bases from V and 7 bases from J, with 14 bases between. CDR3 region: CASQRWGGEAFF. The CDR3 coding sequence is TGTGCCAGCCAGAGGTGGGGGGGTGAAGCTTTCTTT.

The chain uses TRBV11-2 and TRBJ2-3, with D possibly matching TRBD2 (5 bases). V was trimmed by 4 bases and J by 8 bases, leaving 13 bases between them. Germline V CDR1 and CDR2: SGHAT, FQNNGV. This CDR3 has 13 amino acids. DNA for the CDR3: TGTGCCAGCAGCTCCCCGGGGAGCCTTACGCAGTATTTT. Residues: CASSSPGSLTQYF. The whole variable domain, remainder taken from reference TRBV11-2 and TRBJ2-3, is EAGVAQSPRYKIIEKRQSVAFWCNPISGHATLYWYQQILGQGPKLLIQFQNNGVVDDSQLPKDRFSAERLKGVDSTLKIQPAKLEDSAVYLCASSSPGSLTQYFGPGTRLTVL.

The chain combines TRBV6-1 with TRBJ1-2; TRBD1 aligns across 7 bases. Germline lookup yields CDR1 MNHNS and CDR2 SASEGT. The CDR3 consists of 12 residues. The ends lost 6 bases at V and 8 bases at J; junction bases unmatched: 6. The CDR3 DNA sequence: TGTGCCAGCAGCCTTCGACAGGGCGGCTACACCTTC. Its protein is CASSLRQGGYTF.

V and J are TRBV7-9 and TRBJ1-2, with D possibly matching TRBD1 (5 bases). Trimming cost V 5 bases and J 2 bases, with 15 bases left between them. Germline CDR1 is SEHNR and CDR2 is FQNEAQ (reference sequence). This CDR3 is built from 15 residues. The DNA for the CDR3 is TGTGCCAGCAGCGCCGGGACGGCTAAAAACTATGGCTACACCTTC. Protein sequence: CASSAGTAKNYGYTF.

This chain connects TRBV7-9 to TRBJ2-7; D might be TRBD2 (6 bases). The ends were cut back, 3 bases at V and 7 bases at J, with 13 bases in the middle. CDR1 is SEHNR and CDR2 is FQNEAQ in the germline V gene (reference sequence). The CDR3 has 13 amino acids. The CDR3 is CASSLRDLGEQYF. CDR3 DNA sequence: TGTGCCAGCAGCTTGAGGGACTTGGGGGAGCAGTACTTC.

The chain recombines TRBV7-9 with TRBJ1-2; possibly TRBD1 for D (6 bases). Germline CDR1 SEHNR, CDR2 FQNEAQ (reference sequence). Trimming removed 5 bases from V and 8 bases from J, with 18 bases in between. The CDR3 runs 14 residues. This CDR3 is CASSRTTDRLGYTF. DNA for the CDR3: TGTGCCAGCAGCCGCACCACCGACAGGCTCGGCTACACCTTC.

This chain uses TRBV19 with TRBJ1-4; the D is unclear. This CDR3 has 11 amino acids. The V end lost 7 bases, the J end lost 11 bases, and 11 bases lay between the germline ends. Germline V gene lookup returns CDR1 LNHDA and CDR2 SQIVND (reference sequence). The CDR3 DNA is TGTGCCAGTACGTCATTTGGGAAACTGTTTTTT. Translating gives CASTSFGKLFF.